This is a list of T cell receptor beta chains from one sample in a study of blood T cells in healthy people across ages. TCRdb recomputed calls from the 5' RACE reads with MiXCR, one row per CDR3 protein. Seen here are about 1.6 million distinct CDR3 sequences, 30% to 40% observed once, and the top ten hold approximately 10%. What was sequenced was blood. Receptors originate from a woman in her twenties or thirties in good health. Each CDR3 is given with its conserved first and last residue. D genes are given only for firm matches. Clone size is stated in some rows and not others, as once, few, many or a class when expanded.

>TRBV12-3/TRBV12-4|TRBJ2-5|TRBD2|few
TGTGCCAGCAGTTTAGCGCAGGATAGCGGGGCGGGGGAGACCCAGTACTTC
CASSLAQDSGAGETQYF
>TRBV29-1|TRBJ2-4|NA|many
TGCAGCACCGCACGTGGGAGGGGGCACGATATAGAGCAGTACTTC
CSTARGRGHDIEQYF
>TRBV20-1|TRBJ2-5|NA|few
TGCAGTGCTAGAAAACCTCCAGAGACCCAGTACTTC
CSARKPPETQYF
>TRBV4-1|TRBJ2-7|TRBD2|few
TGCGCCAGCAGCCAAGGCAGTATAGCGGGGGCCTGGGAGCAGTACTTC
CASSQGSIAGAWEQYF
>TRBV9|TRBJ1-2|NA|NA
TGTGCCAGCAGCGTAGTGGACACCCTGAACTATGGCTACACCTTC
CASSVVDTLNYGYTF
>TRBV9|TRBJ2-1|NA|many
TGTGCCAGCAGCCGGACGAAGACAGACGATCCCTCCTACAATGAGCAGTTCTTC
CASSRTKTDDPSYNEQFF
>TRBV29-1|TRBJ2-5|NA|many
TGCAGCGTTGCTGGGAACGGGGAGACCCAGTACTTC
CSVAGNGETQYF
>TRBV5-4|TRBJ2-1|TRBD1|once
TGTGCCAGCAGCCAGTTGGGGACAGAATACAATGAGCAGTTCTTC
CASSQLGTEYNEQFF
>TRBV3-1|TRBJ2-3|TRBD2|few
TGTGCCAGCAGCCAAACTAGCGGGCTCACAGATACGCAGTATTTT
CASSQTSGLTDTQYF
>TRBV3-1|TRBJ2-3|TRBD2|NA
TGTGCCAGCAGCCAACGCCCCGGCAAGGGGAGGGGAGATACGCAGTATTTT
CASSQRPGKGRGDTQYF
>TRBV28|TRBJ2-2|NA|NA
TGTGCCAGCAGCCCTCGCGGGACCCTAAACACCGGGGAGCTGTTTTTT
CASSPRGTLNTGELFF